A selection of T cell receptor beta chains follows, all from one sample in a study of T cells in localized non-small cell lung cancer. Data came from immunoSEQ multiplex PCR; TCRdb stores just in-frame clones and leaves some out. The table lists approximately 46,000 clones, 81% of them singletons. Sequencing used peripheral blood mononuclear cells, obtained before any cancer treatment. These receptors came from a man aged 40 to 70 with stage III lung adenocarcinoma. CDR3s include the opening cysteine and the closing phenylalanine or tryptophan. A D gene is named only where the DNA matches it firmly. A clone size is listed for some rows: how often the clone was seen (once, few, many), or a class if it is expanded.

abundance,j_gene,d_gene,v_gene,CDR3aa,CDR3nt
-,TRBJ2-5,-,TRBV11-2,CASSFVGETQYF,TGTGCCAGCAGCTTTGTCGGGGAGACCCAGTACTTC
-,TRBJ2-1,TRBD1,TRBV19,CASSIGQGAYNEQFF,TGTGCCAGTAGTATCGGACAGGGGGCCTACAATGAGCAGTTCTTC
-,TRBJ2-7,-,TRBV25-1,CASSEWGYEQYF,TGTGCCAGCAGTGAATGGGGCTACGAGCAGTACTTC
once,TRBJ2-3,-,TRBV6-1,CASSEEGLWDSPITDTQYF,TGTGCCAGCAGTGAAGAGGGGTTATGGGACTCACCCATCACAGATACGCAGTATTTT
-,TRBJ2-1,TRBD1,TRBV5-1,CASSPEGQGDNEQFF,TGCGCCAGCAGCCCAGAGGGACAGGGGGACAATGAGCAGTTCTTC
-,TRBJ2-5,-,TRBV9,CASSPWPRGQETQYF,TGTGCCAGCAGCCCCTGGCCTCGCGGGCAAGAGACCCAGTACTTC
-,TRBJ2-7,-,TRBV7-2,CASSQGGGAMFYEQYF,TGTGCCAGCAGTCAAGGGGGGGGCGCAATGTTTTACGAGCAGTACTTC
-,TRBJ1-1,-,TRBV6-6,CASSRWGNTEAFF,TGTGCCAGCAGTCGTTGGGGGAACACTGAAGCTTTCTTT
once,TRBJ2-2,-,TRBV30,CAWEKQEATGELFF,TGTGCCTGGGAAAAACAAGAGGCGACCGGGGAGCTGTTTTTT
-,TRBJ2-5,TRBD1,TRBV5-1,CASSSDRLRTGVETQYF,TGCGCCAGCAGCTCCGATAGGTTACGGACAGGGGTCGAGACCCAGTACTTC
-,TRBJ2-5,TRBD2,TRBV7-3,CASSLGTGGGKQETQYF,TGTGCCAGCAGCTTAGGAACTGGCGGGGGTAAACAAGAGACCCAGTACTTC
-,TRBJ1-2,TRBD1,TRBV7-2,CASSLVDRGYGYTF,TGTGCCAGCAGCTTAGTAGACAGGGGCTATGGCTACACCTTC
-,TRBJ2-2,-,TRBV27,CAVGWGPNTGELFF,TGTGCCGTGGGGTGGGGGCCGAACACCGGGGAGCTGTTTTTT
few,TRBJ2-5,TRBD2,TRBV7-3,CASSERSGVQETQYF,TGTGCCAGCAGCGAACGGAGCGGGGTACAAGAGACCCAGTACTTC
-,TRBJ2-5,-,TRBV11-2,CASSLDRETQYF,TGTGCCAGCAGCTTAGATAGGGAGACCCAGTACTTC